This passage covers 16 T cell receptor beta chains from one sample sequenced in a study of beta chain features in type 1 diabetes. Expressed TCRB transcripts were sequenced after all isolated RNA was converted to cDNA. Assay: immunoSEQ multiplex PCR; the TCRdb copy retains only in-frame clones and omits some. The sample includes a few hundred thousand clones, about 15% of them seen just once. Source material: naive CD4+ T cells from blood. Receptor source: a woman aged 18-35 years in good health.

The V call is TRBV2, the J call TRBJ2-4; TRBD2 agrees at 12 bases. The junction had 5 bases not matched to a gene; V was cut back by 5 bases and J by 3 bases. The CDR3 spans 16 residues. Germline V gene sequence: CDR1 SNHLY, CDR2 FYNNEI. The CDR3 DNA follows: TGTGCCAGCAGTACCCGACTAGCGGGAGTCAAAAACATTCAGTACTTC. This translates into CASSTRLAGVKNIQYF.

The CDR3 reads CSVLGTSGSNEQFF. DNA of the CDR3: TGCAGCGTCCTCGGGACTAGCGGGAGCAATGAGCAGTTCTTC. V and J are TRBV29-1 and TRBJ2-1; 14 bases are shared with TRBD2. This CDR3 spans 14 amino acids. The V gene's germline CDR1 is SQVTM and CDR2 ANQGSEA. The ends lost 6 bases at V and 6 bases at J; junction bases unmatched: 4.

The chain couples TRBV4-2 to TRBJ2-4; D not resolved. The V gene lost 1 base and the J gene lost 8 bases, with 18 bases spanning the gap. CDR1 LGHNA and CDR2 YNFKEQ come from the germline V gene. This CDR3 has 16 residues. As DNA, the CDR3 is TGTGCCAGCAGCCAAGTGGTGGCAGGTCCAGTTGACATTCAGTACTTC. This sequence encodes CASSQVVAGPVDIQYF.

CDR3 coding DNA: TGTGCCACCAGCTCGTTAAGTGCAGGGAACCAGCCCCAGCATTTT. As protein: CATSSLSAGNQPQHF. The rearrangement links TRBV15 to TRBJ1-5; D possibly corresponds to TRBD1 (5 bases). Germline CDR1 reads LNHNV; CDR2 reads YYDKDF (reference sequence). The V end was cut by 5 bases, the J end by 7 bases, with 18 bases between. There are 15 residues in the CDR3.

This chain uses TRBV5-1 with TRBJ2-1, with TRBD2 identical over 7 bases. Unmatched junction bases numbered 4, after V lost 5 bases and J lost 2 bases. CDR3 length: 14 amino acids. Germline values: CDR1 SGHRS, CDR2 YFSETQ. The CDR3 loop is CASRELATYNEQFF. CDR3 nucleotide sequence: TGCGCCAGCAGGGAACTAGCGACCTACAATGAGCAGTTCTTC. Using reference TRBV5-1 and TRBJ2-1 for the parts outside the CDR3, the full variable domain is KAGVTQTPRYLIKTRGQQVTLSCSPISGHRSVSWYQQTPGQGLQFLFEYFSETQRNKGNFPGRFSGRQFSNSRSEMNVSTLELGDSALYLCASRELATYNEQFFGPGTRLTVL.

This clone was recorded a few times. J is TRBJ1-1 and V is TRBV23-1, with D maybe TRBD1 (6 bases). TRBV23-1 is recorded as an ORF, its role being uncertain. V was pared by 7 bases and J by 3 bases, with 18 bases between. CDR3 length: 15 amino acids. CDR3 region: CASKVKGVGYTEAFF. CDR3 nucleotide sequence: TGCGCCAGCAAGGTAAAGGGGGTCGGTTACACTGAAGCTTTCTTT.

The V call is TRBV7-9, the J call TRBJ1-1, with D perhaps matching TRBD1 (6 bases). The V end was cut by 6 bases, the J end by 2 bases, with 13 bases between. CDR1 is SEHNR and CDR2 is FQNEAQ in the germline V gene (reference sequence). This CDR3 spans 14 amino acids. This CDR3 reads CASSYRDLNTEAFF. The CDR3 DNA reads TGTGCCAGCAGTTACAGGGATCTAAACACTGAAGCTTTCTTT.

This clone was observed a handful of times. Its ends do not fully match the called genes, so a read error is possible. The CDR3 bases are TGCAGCGTTTCATTGGGCAGGCTTACCCACTTT. It is translated as CSVSLGRLTHF. The chain has TRBV29-1 and TRBJ1-4; D gene uncertain. Germline CDR1 and CDR2: SQVTM and ANQGSEA. The CDR3 spans 11 residues.

This clone came up a few times. The rearrangement uses TRBV5-1 and TRBJ1-2; the D is unclear. CDR1 and CDR2 from the germline V gene are SGHRS and YFSETQ. Trimming removed 0 bases at V and 1 base at J, with 10 bases between. The CDR3 runs 15 residues. CDR3 bases: TGCGCCAGCAGCTTGGCTCCGGGGATTAACTATGGCTACACCTTC. Translating it yields CASSLAPGINYGYTF.

The chain has TRBV4-3 and TRBJ2-3, with 9 bases that match TRBD2. The CDR3 runs to 15 residues. V shed 5 bases and J 12 bases; nucleotides not matched to a gene: 15. CDR1 is LGHNA, CDR2 YSLEER, per germline. Written as DNA, the CDR3 is TGCGCCAGCAGCTCTCTAGCGGGACTCCCCCCACTTCAGTATTTT. Its protein is CASSSLAGLPPLQYF.

This clone was detected only a few times. The chain employs TRBV7-9 and TRBJ2-7; 7 bases align to TRBD2. Trimming at V came to 5 bases and at J to 3 bases, leaving 10 bases not matched to a gene. The CDR3 loop spans 15 amino acids. Per the germline V gene, CDR1 is SEHNR and CDR2 is FQNEAQ (reference sequence). In nucleotides, the CDR3 is TGTGCCAGCAGCCCTCGGGCTAGCGGAGACTACGAGCAGTACTTC. Encoded protein: CASSPRASGDYEQYF.

This chain joins TRBV7-9 and TRBJ2-7; TRBD1 agrees at 7 bases. The CDR3 totals 15 residues. V trimming: 2 bases; J trimming: 1 base; junction bases outside the gene matches: 5. From germline, CDR1 is SEHNR and CDR2 FQNEAQ (reference sequence). The CDR3 bases are TGTGCCAGCAGCTTAATCCCGGGACAGTCCTACGAGCAGTACTTC. It yields the protein CASSLIPGQSYEQYF. The variable domain in full, completed from reference TRBV7-9 and TRBJ2-7, reads DTGVSQNPRHKITKRGQNVTFRCDPISEHNRLYWYRQTLGQGPEFLTYFQNEAQLEKSRLLSDRFSAERPKGSFSTLEIQRTEQGDSAMYLCASSLIPGQSYEQYFGPGTRLTVT.

The rearrangement uses TRBV25-1 and TRBJ2-1, with D possibly matching TRBD2 (6 bases). This CDR3 is built from 13 residues. V was pared by 6 bases and J by 5 bases, with 11 bases between. Germline V gene lookup returns CDR1 MGHDK and CDR2 SYGVNS. The CDR3 here is CASSRSGDNEQFF. CDR3 DNA sequence: TGTGCCAGCAGCCGGTCGGGAGACAATGAGCAGTTCTTC.

V and J are TRBV5-6 and TRBJ1-5; unclear D gene. CDR3 length equals 15 residues. Germline loops: CDR1 SGHDT, CDR2 YYEEEE. Trimming shortened V by 2 bases and J by 3 bases, and 12 bases separated the two germline ends. CDR3 loop: CASSFFRSTNQPQHF. CDR3 bases: TGTGCCAGCAGCTTCTTCCGGAGCACCAATCAGCCCCAGCATTTT.

J is TRBJ2-2 and V is TRBV7-2, with D possibly being TRBD2 (5 bases). Germline CDR1 SGHTA, CDR2 FQGNSA. V was shortened by 1 base and J by 6 bases, with 9 bases between the two germline ends. There are 14 residues in the CDR3. The DNA for the CDR3 is TGTGCCAGCAGCTTAGAGCGGCACGCCGGGGAGCTGTTTTTT. This sequence encodes CASSLERHAGELFF. Based on the CDR3 plus reference TRBV7-2 and TRBJ2-2, the full variable domain is GAGVSQSPSNKVTEKGKDVELRCDPISGHTALYWYRQSLGQGLEFLIYFQGNSAPDKSGLPSDRFSAERTGGSVSTLTIQRTQQEDSAVYLCASSLERHAGELFFGEGSRLTVL.

The genes are TRBV6-5 and TRBJ1-5, with unresolved D. Trimming shortened V by 8 bases and J by 2 bases, and 13 bases separated the two germline ends. This CDR3 comprises 14 residues. The germline V gene encodes CDR1 MNHEY and CDR2 SVGAGI. The CDR3 is CASALRGGNQPQHF. The CDR3 nucleotides are TGTGCCAGCGCCCTACGAGGTGGCAATCAGCCCCAGCATTTT.